This T cell receptor beta chain is drawn from a study of blood T cell repertoires in COVID-19. On the study more broadly: From T cells, B-cell-depleted T cells, or PBMCs came the material, which was cDNA or gDNA.

Original processing notes: Nucleated cell counts were estimated from reference gene primer amplification. Data came from immunoSEQ multiplex PCR; TCRdb stores just in-frame clones and leaves some out. V, J and clone size are those of that table, while D and trimming were read from the DNA. The data contain 70,000 to 100,000 clones, 80% to 90% of them seen just once; the ten biggest clones take up roughly 2.5%. It was during active infection that Seattle patients were enrolled and then longitudinally followed. Germline CDR1 reads SGHTS; CDR2 reads YDEGEE. The CDR3 has 16 residues. The V gene lost 9 bases and the J gene lost 7 bases, with 28 bases spanning the gap.

The source is a man aged 50-59 years with COVID-19, enrolled during active disease. The V and J genes are TRBV5-8 and TRBJ1-2; D not certain. Sequencing was carried out using peripheral blood. CDR3 in DNA: TGTGCCACCGCTAACTCAAGCGGTTTCGGTCGGCCTGGCTACACCTTC. Encoded protein: CATANSSGFGRPGYTF. Full variable domain (missing parts from reference TRBV5-8 and TRBJ1-2): EAGVTQSPTHLIKTRGQQATLRCSPISGHTSVYWYQQALGLGLQFLLWYDEGEERNRGNFPPRFSGRQFPNYSSELNVNALELEDSALYLCATANSSGFGRPGYTFGSGTRLTVV.